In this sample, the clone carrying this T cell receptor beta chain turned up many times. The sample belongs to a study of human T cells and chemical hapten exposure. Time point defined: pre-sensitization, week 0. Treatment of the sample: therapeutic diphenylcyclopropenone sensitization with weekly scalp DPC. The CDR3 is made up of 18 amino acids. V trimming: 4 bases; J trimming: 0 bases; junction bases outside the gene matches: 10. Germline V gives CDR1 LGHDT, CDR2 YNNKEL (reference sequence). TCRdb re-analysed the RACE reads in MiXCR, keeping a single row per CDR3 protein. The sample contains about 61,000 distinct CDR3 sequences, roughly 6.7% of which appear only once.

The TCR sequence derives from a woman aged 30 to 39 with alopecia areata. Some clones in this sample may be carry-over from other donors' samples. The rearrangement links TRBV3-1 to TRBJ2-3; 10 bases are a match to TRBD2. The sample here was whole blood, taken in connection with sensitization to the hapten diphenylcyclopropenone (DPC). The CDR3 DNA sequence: TGTGCCAGCAGCCCAAACAGCGGGGGGGCCCGGAGCACAGATACGCAGTATTTT. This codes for CASSPNSGGARSTDTQYF.